The 23 T cell receptor beta chains below were found in one sample sequenced in a study of shared clonotypes between healthy human individuals. Naive CD8 cells, CD45RO-negative and positively selected for CCR7, excluded terminally differentiated effector memory CD45RA+ cells. Clones were read by immunoSEQ multiplex PCR, and TCRdb kept only the in-frame ones, dropping some. The sample has about 2.2 million clones, 80% to 95% seen once; the top ten hold about 1.7%. The sequencing sample was made of naive CD8+ T cells from PBMCs. Receptors originate from a man in his late teens or twenties in good health. Some clones in this sample may be carry-over from other donors' samples.

The J gene is TRBJ2-3, the V gene TRBV7-2; TRBD2 matches at 9 bases. Germline values: CDR1 SGHTA, CDR2 FQGNSA. V gave up 0 bases and J gave up 6 bases; unmatched junction bases: 7. The CDR3 extends over 16 amino acids. The chain's CDR3 is CASSLALAGTGDTQYF. The DNA of the CDR3 is TGTGCCAGCAGCTTAGCCCTAGCGGGGACTGGTGATACGCAGTATTTT.

As concerns this clone: Compared with germline, one end of the junction differs, possibly owing to a read error. The J gene is TRBJ1-3, the V gene TRBV30, with D tentatively TRBD1 (5 bases). This CDR3 is 13 amino acids long. Per the germline V gene, CDR1 is GTSNPN and CDR2 is SVGIG (reference sequence). Here the CDR3 reads CAEKGSVGDTIYF. The CDR3 DNA is TGTGCCGAGAAGGGGAGTGTTGGAGACACCATATATTTT.

The genes are TRBV4-2 and TRBJ2-7; 9 bases are shared with TRBD1. Germline-derived CDR1 and CDR2 are LGHNA and YNFKEQ. The CDR3 is 17 amino acids. The trim removed 3 bases at V and 7 bases at J, leaving 16 bases unmatched. The CDR3 here is CASSQNTGTGTSREQYF. CDR3 coding DNA: TGTGCCAGCAGCCAGAACACCGGGACAGGGACTTCTCGGGAGCAGTACTTC.

This chain links TRBV6-1 with TRBJ2-5, with D unclear. V lost 2 bases, J lost 5 bases, and 15 bases lay in between. The CDR3 has 15 residues. Germline CDR1 is MNHNS and CDR2 is SASEGT. In DNA, the CDR3 is TGTGCCAGCAGTGAACGGCCCACGGTGGGGGAGACCCAGTACTTC. Its protein is CASSERPTVGETQYF.

The CDR3 here is CASGLVGLYSEQFF. CDR3 nucleotides: TGTGCCAGCGGCCTCGTGGGGCTGTATAGTGAGCAGTTCTTC. The chain uses TRBV27 and TRBJ2-1, with D possibly TRBD1 on 5 matching bases. Trimming cost V 8 bases and J 9 bases, with 20 bases left between them. CDR3 length: 14 residues. Germline values: CDR1 MNHEY, CDR2 SMNVEV (reference sequence).

The CDR3 loop is CASSFPDSSYEQYF. CDR3 bases: TGTGCCAGCAGTTTCCCCGACAGCTCCTACGAGCAGTACTTC. This chain uses TRBV28 with TRBJ2-7, with a tentative D call TRBD1 (5 bases). With 3 bases removed from V and 0 bases from J, the gap between germline ends came to 9 bases. The CDR3 contains 14 residues. Per germline, CDR1 MDHEN and CDR2 SYDVKM. The full variable domain, with the rest looked up from reference TRBV28 and TRBJ2-7, is DVKVTQSSRYLVKRTGEKVFLECVQDMDHENMFWYRQDPGLGLRLIYFSYDVKMKEKGDIPEGYSVSREKKERFSLILESASTNQTSMYLCASSFPDSSYEQYFGPGTRLTVT.

This sequence joins TRBV7-6 and TRBJ2-1; 9 bases line up with TRBD2. Germline V gives CDR1 SGHVS, CDR2 FNYEAQ. The CDR3 consists of 19 residues. The trim removed 1 base at V and 10 bases at J, leaving 20 bases unmatched. This CDR3 is CASSLELRTSVGGLREQFF. The CDR3 nucleotides read TGTGCCAGCAGCTTAGAGCTACGGACTAGCGTTGGGGGGTTAAGAGAGCAGTTCTTC.

J is TRBJ2-3 and V is TRBV7-3; weak D call: TRBD2 (6 bases). The CDR3 has 17 residues. V lost 2 bases to trimming and J lost 2 bases, with 17 bases between them. Germline assignment: CDR1 SGHTA and CDR2 FQGTGA. In nucleotides, the CDR3 is TGTGCCAGCAGCTTAGATGGGGGGAGACTTTTCACAGATACGCAGTATTTT. Protein sequence: CASSLDGGRLFTDTQYF.

The rearrangement links TRBV6-6 to TRBJ2-1; D gene ambiguous. V shed 3 bases and J shed 10 bases, with 7 bases lying between them. This CDR3 spans 11 amino acids. Per the germline V gene, CDR1 is MNHNY and CDR2 is SVGAGI (reference sequence). In DNA, the CDR3 is TGTGCCAGCAGTTATAAGTACGAGCAGTTCTTC. Its protein product is CASSYKYEQFF.

The gene calls are TRBV6-1 and TRBJ1-1, with D hard to call. The germline V gene has CDR1 MNHNS and CDR2 SASEGT. The CDR3 totals 15 residues. V was cut by 8 bases and J by 4 bases, with 20 bases left in between. CDR3 sequence reads: CASPPENKFFTEAFF. The CDR3 nucleotides are TGTGCCAGCCCCCCAGAAAACAAGTTCTTCACTGAAGCTTTCTTT.

The chain carries TRBV6-5 and TRBJ2-7; 9 positions match TRBD2. Trimming took 4 bases from V and 7 from J; bases not matched to a gene: 14. This CDR3 has 16 amino acids. Germline-derived CDR1 and CDR2 are MNHEY and SVGAGI. The DNA for the CDR3 is TGTGCCAGCAGTTGCCCGGGACTAGCAGTGGAAGGGGAGCAGTACTTC. Its translation: CASSCPGLAVEGEQYF.

The chain uses TRBV10-3 and TRBJ2-1, with TRBD2 matching 11 bases. The CDR3 has 16 amino acids. V was clipped by 5 bases and J by 3 bases; unmatched bases: 6. The germline CDR1 and CDR2 sequences are ENHRY and SYGVKD. The DNA for the CDR3 is TGTGCCATCAGTCTAACGCTAGCGGGAGGCTACAATGAGCAGTTCTTC. It translates to CAISLTLAGGYNEQFF.

V and J are TRBV7-9 and TRBJ2-1; 7 bases align to TRBD2. The CDR3 spans 15 residues. Germline V gene lookup returns CDR1 SEHNR and CDR2 FQNEAQ (reference sequence). Trimming removed 5 bases from V and 4 bases from J; junction bases left unmatched: 8. The CDR3 bases are TGTGCCAGCAGCCTAACTAGCGCGCCGTACAATGAGCAGTTCTTC. Translating it yields CASSLTSAPYNEQFF.

V and J are TRBV27 and TRBJ1-2; 10 nucleotides align to TRBD1. Trimming cost V 6 bases and J 6 bases; bases outside gene matches: 10. Germline V gene lookup returns CDR1 MNHEY and CDR2 SMNVEV (reference sequence). The CDR3 is 15 residues long. CDR3 sequence: CASSRQDRGQNGYTF. The CDR3 bases are TGTGCCAGCAGCCGACAAGACAGGGGGCAGAATGGCTACACCTTC.

With regard to this clone: In the same sample, other DNA sequences code for this CDR3. The V call is TRBV27, the J call TRBJ2-3; D not certain. V was shortened by 2 bases and J by 1 base, with 7 bases between the two germline ends. Per the germline V gene, CDR1 is MNHEY and CDR2 is SMNVEV (reference sequence). This CDR3 has 14 amino acids. CDR3 loop: CASSLLTGTDTQYF. CDR3 sequence (DNA): TGTGCCAGCAGTTTACTCACTGGCACAGATACGCAGTATTTT.

The CDR3 DNA reads as TGTGCCATCAGGGAGATCCCGGGGACAGTTAACACCGGGGAGCTGTTTTTT. Protein product: CAIREIPGTVNTGELFF. This rearrangement joins TRBV10-3 to TRBJ2-2, with 7 bases matching TRBD1. V was pared by 6 bases and J by 2 bases, with 12 bases of the junction left unmatched. The germline gives CDR1 ENHRY, CDR2 SYGVKD. The CDR3 is 17 amino acids.

This sequence joins TRBV19 and TRBJ2-1; TRBD2 matches 12 bases. The CDR3 sequence is 16 residues long. Per the germline V gene, CDR1 is LNHDA and CDR2 is SQIVND (reference sequence). The V gene end was trimmed by 3 bases and the J gene end by 0 bases; junction bases not matched to a gene: 0. In DNA, the CDR3 is TGTGCCAGTAGTATGACTAGCGGGAGCTCCTACAATGAGCAGTTCTTC. This gives the protein CASSMTSGSSYNEQFF. Full variable domain (outside the CDR3, taken from reference TRBV19 and TRBJ2-1): DGGITQSPKYLFRKEGQNVTLSCEQNLNHDAMYWYRQDPGQGLRLIYYSQIVNDFQKGDIAEGYSVSREKKESFPLTVTSAQKNPTAFYLCASSMTSGSSYNEQFFGPGTRLTVL.

As to this clone: At one of its ends the junction is not consistent with the germline gene, which may arise from a read error. The chain employs TRBV2 and TRBJ1-2; D perhaps matches TRBD1 (5 bases). The CDR3 consists of 18 residues. Germline values: CDR1 SNHLY, CDR2 FYNNEI. CDR3 coding DNA: TGTGCCAGCAGTGAAGGGCCACACAGGCAGGTGGGGAAGTATGACTACACCTTC. This codes for CASSEGPHRQVGKYDYTF.

The chain recombines TRBV28 with TRBJ1-5; TRBD1 might be the D (6 bases). The CDR3 consists of 15 residues. The ends were cut back, 2 bases at V and 4 bases at J, with 12 bases in the middle. Germline V gives CDR1 MDHEN, CDR2 SYDVKM. The CDR3: CASSLVYRANQPQHF. CDR3 sequence (DNA): TGTGCCAGCAGTTTAGTCTACAGGGCAAATCAGCCCCAGCATTTT.

V and J are TRBV6-1 and TRBJ2-7; perhaps TRBD2 as D (6 bases). This CDR3 spans 14 amino acids. Germline V gives CDR1 MNHNS, CDR2 SASEGT. The germline V and J ends were trimmed by 7 bases and 4 bases, with 17 bases remaining between them. CDR3 amino acids: CASTQTGLVYEQYF. For the CDR3, the DNA is TGTGCCAGCACTCAAACGGGACTGGTTTACGAGCAGTACTTC.

The chain joins TRBV7-9 to TRBJ2-7, with a possible D match to TRBD2 (6 bases). The CDR3 covers 14 residues. V was cut by 5 bases and J by 3 bases, with 14 bases left in between. Germline lookup yields CDR1 SEHNR and CDR2 FQNEAQ (reference sequence). CDR3 in amino acids: CASSHQNSGYEQYF. The CDR3 nucleotides read TGTGCCAGCAGCCACCAGAATAGCGGCTACGAGCAGTACTTC.

For this clone: The identical CDR3 is also encoded by other nucleotide sequences in the sample. The chain uses TRBV27 and TRBJ2-7, with 7 positions matching TRBD1. CDR3 length equals 13 residues. V was pared by 3 bases and J by 3 bases, with 2 bases of the junction left unmatched. CDR1 is MNHEY and CDR2 is SMNVEV in the germline V gene (reference sequence). CDR3 loop: CASSLGTVYEQYF. CDR3 nucleotide sequence: TGTGCCAGCAGTTTGGGGACAGTCTACGAGCAGTACTTC.

The chain combines TRBV7-9 with TRBJ2-7; D might be TRBD2 (6 bases). Germline V gene lookup returns CDR1 SEHNR and CDR2 FQNEAQ (reference sequence). V dropped 1 base and J dropped 4 bases, with 11 bases sitting between them. The CDR3 is 14 residues long. The CDR3 is CASSLEEGKYEQYF. The CDR3 region has the DNA TGTGCCAGCAGCTTAGAGGAGGGAAAATACGAGCAGTACTTC.